This T cell receptor (beta chain) derives from a study of blood T cell repertoires in COVID-19. Study background: Nucleic acid was either cDNA or gDNA, and it came from T cells, B-cell-depleted T cells, or PBMCs.

In the original processing: By means of reference gene primer amplification, nucleated cell counts were estimated. The protocol was immunoSEQ multiplex PCR, while the TCRdb copy is restricted to in-frame clones and leaves out a portion. The D gene and trimming were derived from the DNA, and the V and J assignments and clone size from that table. The sample includes under 45,000 clones, around four fifths of them seen just once. This CDR3 is built from 17 residues. Trimming shortened V by 2 bases and J by 0 bases, and 16 bases separated the two germline ends. The gene calls are TRBV23-1 and TRBJ1-1; weak D call: TRBD1 (5 bases). TRBV23-1 belongs to the ORF category, with a function that is uncertain. Specimen: peripheral blood. The receptor was isolated from a human donor in a cohort sampled during active COVID-19. The CDR3 DNA reads as TGCGCCAGCAGTCAACAAGAGAGCTTAGGGGTGAACACTGAAGCTTTCTTT. Its translation: CASSQQESLGVNTEAFF.